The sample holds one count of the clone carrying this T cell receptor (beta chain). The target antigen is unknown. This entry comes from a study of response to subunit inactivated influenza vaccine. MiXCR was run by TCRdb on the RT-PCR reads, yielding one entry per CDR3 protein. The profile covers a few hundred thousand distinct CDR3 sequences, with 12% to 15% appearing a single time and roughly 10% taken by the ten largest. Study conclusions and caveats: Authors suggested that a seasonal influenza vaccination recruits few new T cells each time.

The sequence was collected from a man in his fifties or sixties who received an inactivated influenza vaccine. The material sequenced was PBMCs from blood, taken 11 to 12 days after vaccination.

CDR3 DNA: TGTGCCAGCAGCCAAGATGCCCTAGCGGGCCCGTACCAAGAGACCCAGTACTTC. This gives the protein CASSQDALAGPYQETQYF. V is TRBV3-1 and J is TRBJ2-5; 8 bases line up with TRBD2. Germline V lookup: CDR1 LGHDT, CDR2 YNNKEL (reference sequence). There are 18 residues in the CDR3. V dropped 0 bases and J dropped 0; count of bases not matched to a gene: 9.